This TCR beta chain comes out of a study of shared clonotypes between healthy human individuals. Study-wide context: Each donor's CD8 memory used one plate, CD8 naive two, each CD4 subset three. Study-wide points: Generally, estimated richness proved larger in naive subsets than it did in memory subsets. It was anticipated that sequencing depth would influence how many clonotypes donors shared. Shared across a handful of donors were 4% to 6% of the naive CD4 clonotypes.

In its sample, this clone was seen once. Its target is not known. Produced via immunoSEQ multiplex PCR; TCRdb's table is partial and in-frame only. The sample has hundreds of thousands of clones, just under 97% seen once. Cells designated naive CD8 were CD45RO-negative and were positively selected for CCR7, with terminally differentiated effector memory CD45RA+ cells excluded. The origin of this receptor is a woman in her 30s in good health. Material: naive CD8+ T cells sorted from blood.

CDR3 sequence reads: CSVQGRGTGELFF. As DNA, the CDR3 is TGCAGCGTCCAGGGAAGAGGGACCGGGGAGCTGTTTTTT. The V and J genes are TRBV29-1 and TRBJ2-2; D may correspond to TRBD1 or TRBD2 (5 bases each). The CDR3 has 13 residues. Per the germline V gene, CDR1 is SQVTM and CDR2 is ANQGSEA. Trimming shortened V by 6 bases and J by 5 bases, and 13 bases separated the two germline ends.